Listed below are T cell receptor beta chains from one sample, sequenced in a study of T-cell memory formation after mild COVID-19. TCRdb reprocessed the 5' RACE reads with MiXCR, giving one entry per CDR3 protein. Here the sample spans about 57,000 distinct CDR3 sequences, 10% to 15% being singletons. The source material was PBMCs or a T cell subset sorted from them (not recorded which). These receptors were taken from a man younger than 35 who had mild COVID-19 (a few samples of this study predate the infection). Cell type and time point are not known. The CDR3 runs from the conserved cysteine through the conserved F or W. The order of the fields is clone size, V gene, J gene, D gene, CDR3 DNA, CDR3 protein. A D gene is named only where the DNA matches it firmly. A clone size is listed for some rows: how often the clone was seen (once, few, many), or a class if it is expanded.

>NA|TRBV21-1|TRBJ2-5|NA
TGTGCCAGCGACGGGACTATGGGGGAGACCCAGTACTTC
CASDGTMGETQYF
>many|TRBV4-3|TRBJ1-5|NA
TGCGCCAGCAGCCAAGGCAGGTCTAGCAATCAGCCCCAGCATTTT
CASSQGRSSNQPQHF
>NA|TRBV15|TRBJ2-1|NA
TGTGCCACCAGCAGAGCCCTCGGACGCAATGAGCAGTTCTTC
CATSRALGRNEQFF
>medium-sized|TRBV12-3/TRBV12-4|TRBJ1-2|NA
TGTGCCAGCAGTTTTAACAGCTTGAGGGGCTACACCTTC
CASSFNSLRGYTF
>NA|TRBV9|TRBJ2-3|TRBD2
TGTGCCAGCAGCGTAGGACTAGCGGGGGGGAAAGGGGTTACGCAGTATTTT
CASSVGLAGGKGVTQYF
>NA|TRBV29-1|TRBJ2-3|TRBD1
TGCAGCGTTGAAGTGTGGCAGGGGGCCGCGACAGATACGCAGTATTTT
CSVEVWQGAATDTQYF
>few|TRBV7-7|TRBJ2-5|TRBD2
TGTGCCAGCAGCCCGACTAGCGGGTCCTTTGAGACCCAGTACTTC
CASSPTSGSFETQYF
>NA|TRBV7-2|TRBJ1-2|TRBD1
TGTGCCAGCAGCGCCCGGGACAGGGGCTATGGCTACACCTTC
CASSARDRGYGYTF
>many|TRBV7-2|TRBJ1-6|NA
TGTGCCAGCAGCTTCGGCGGGCACCCCACTTCACCCCTCCACTTT
CASSFGGHPTSPLHF
>many|TRBV7-9|TRBJ1-6|NA
TGTGCCAGCAGCCTCCTCTCTGGGTTTAATTCACCCCTCCACTTT
CASSLLSGFNSPLHF
>many|TRBV7-3|TRBJ2-2|NA
TGTGCCAGCAGCTTAGGGGTCGGCACCGGGGAGCTGTTTTTT
CASSLGVGTGELFF
>NA|TRBV5-1|TRBJ1-6|TRBD1
TGCGCCAGCAGCTCAGGACAGGGAACGCCACCCCTCCACTTT
CASSSGQGTPPLHF
>once|TRBV21-1|TRBJ1-3|NA
TGTGCCAGCAGCAAGGTCAGGGAGTCTGGAAACACCATATATTTT
CASSKVRESGNTIYF
>many|TRBV6-5|TRBJ2-5|NA
TGTGCCAGCAGCACCGGACTACGGGCCGGTGAGACCCAGTACTTC
CASSTGLRAGETQYF
>NA|TRBV5-1|TRBJ1-4|NA
TGCGCCAGCAGCTTGGGGGAGAATGAAAAACTGTTTTTT
CASSLGENEKLFF
>NA|TRBV29-1|TRBJ1-5|TRBD1
TGCAGCGTCGCCGACAGGGGGCGGGATCAGCCCCAGCATTTT
CSVADRGRDQPQHF
>few|TRBV14|TRBJ2-2|NA
TGTGCCAGCAGCCCGTTCCCCGGGGAGCTGTTTTTT
CASSPFPGELFF
>many|TRBV30|TRBJ1-1|NA
TGTGCCTGGGGGTCGGAGACTGAAGCTTTCTTT
CAWGSETEAFF
>few|TRBV20-1|TRBJ2-3|NA
TGCAGTGCTAGAGAAATCACAGGTGATACGCAGTATTTT
CSAREITGDTQYF
>many|TRBV20-1|TRBJ2-3|TRBD2
TGCAGTGCTAGAGAAATTACCAGCGGGGGGCTGAGCACAGATACGCAGTATTTT
CSAREITSGGLSTDTQYF
>few|TRBV9|TRBJ1-5|NA
TGTGCCAGCAGCGTACATGGGCAGGACAATCAGCCCCAGCATTTT
CASSVHGQDNQPQHF
>few|TRBV28|TRBJ2-1|NA
TGTGCCAGCAGTTCAGGGTCCTTCAGCTCCTACAATGAGCAGTTCTTC
CASSSGSFSSYNEQFF
>NA|TRBV4-1|TRBJ2-5|NA
TGCGCCAGCAGCCCGCATGGAGCCTGGCAAGAGACCCAGTACTTC
CASSPHGAWQETQYF
>NA|TRBV25-1|TRBJ2-7|NA
TGTGCCAGCAGTGAAGCGCAGACCTCCTACGAGCAGTACTTC
CASSEAQTSYEQYF
>many|TRBV7-2|TRBJ2-3|NA
TGTGCCAGCAGCCCCACCCAGCTCGATACGCAGTATTTT
CASSPTQLDTQYF
>NA|TRBV6-1|TRBJ1-5|NA
TGTGCCAGCAGTGAAACATTCGGTCAGCCCCAGCATTTT
CASSETFGQPQHF
>many|TRBV12-3/TRBV12-4|TRBJ1-2|TRBD1
TGTGCCAGCAGTACAAGACAGGGAGGTAGCTATGGCTACACCTTC
CASSTRQGGSYGYTF
>NA|TRBV2|TRBJ1-5|NA
TGTGCCAGCAATCGAGAGGGGAATCAGCCCCAGCATTTT
CASNREGNQPQHF
>NA|TRBV7-9|TRBJ1-4|NA
TGTGCCAGCAGTCGCTGGGGGGAAAAACTGTTTTTT
CASSRWGEKLFF
>NA|TRBV15|TRBJ2-1|TRBD2
TGTGCCACCAGCAGGCGGGAGAATGAGCAGTTCTTC
CATSRRENEQFF
>NA|TRBV3-1|TRBJ1-1|TRBD1
TGTGCCAGCAGCCAAGTACCCACAGGGGGGAGTAAAGCTTTCTTT
CASSQVPTGGSKAFF
>NA|TRBV5-1|TRBJ2-2|NA
TGCGCCAGCAGCTCACAAGGGACTTCTGGGGAGCTGTTTTTT
CASSSQGTSGELFF
>few|TRBV6-2/TRBV6-3|TRBJ1-1|NA
TGTGCCAGCATAACAGAACCGAACACTGAAGCTTTCTTT
CASITEPNTEAFF
>many|TRBV7-3|TRBJ1-1|NA
TGTGCCAGCAGCTTAGGATTTGGGGACACTGAAGCTTTCTTT
CASSLGFGDTEAFF
>many|TRBV5-1|TRBJ2-2|NA
TGCGCCAGCAGCGAGGACGGTCCGAACACCGGGGAGCTGTTTTTT
CASSEDGPNTGELFF
>many|TRBV7-9|TRBJ2-1|NA
TGTGCCGGAAGCAGGGGAGCTACCTACAATGAGCAGTTCTTC
CAGSRGATYNEQFF
>NA|TRBV20-1|TRBJ2-6|NA
TGCAGTGACCACGCCTGGGCTGGGGCCAACGTCCTGACTTTC
CSDHAWAGANVLTF
>NA|TRBV13|TRBJ2-3|NA
TGTGCCACTGAAGGGGGGGCGCATCCAGATACGCAGTATTTT
CATEGGAHPDTQYF
>few|TRBV6-1|TRBJ2-1|TRBD2
TGTGCCAGCAGTGATACGGTTGGCGGGGGTTCCTACAATGAGCAGTTCTTC
CASSDTVGGGSYNEQFF
>NA|TRBV15|TRBJ1-1|NA
TGTGCCACCAGCTTCCAGACCGGGACGGTGAACACTGAAGCTTTCTTT
CATSFQTGTVNTEAFF
>NA|TRBV2|TRBJ2-1|NA
TGTGCCAGCAGTGAAGAGGCCAGGGACTGCAAGCAGTTCTTC
CASSEEARDCKQFF
>NA|TRBV18|TRBJ1-2|NA
TGTGCCAGCTCACCAAGTCCACAGGGAAATGGCTACACCTTC
CASSPSPQGNGYTF
>many|TRBV7-3|TRBJ1-2|NA
TGTGCCAGCAGCCAAAGGGACACCGCCAGAGACTACACCTTC
CASSQRDTARDYTF
>NA|TRBV10-3|TRBJ1-6|NA
TGTGCCATCAGTGACGGTGGGAATTCACCCCTCCACTTT
CAISDGGNSPLHF
>few|TRBV7-2|TRBJ1-1|NA
TGTGCCAGCAGCTTAGACCCAGGGACTGAAGCTTTCTTT
CASSLDPGTEAFF
>many|TRBV6-6|TRBJ2-5|TRBD2
TGTGCCAGCAGTTCGACTAGCGGGGACCAAGAGACCCAGTACTTC
CASSSTSGDQETQYF
>many|TRBV29-1|TRBJ1-5|TRBD1
TGCAGCGTTGGACAGGGGGTAGGGAATCAGCCCCAGCATTTT
CSVGQGVGNQPQHF
>few|TRBV7-2|TRBJ1-1|TRBD1
TGTGCCAGCAGCTCCCGGACAGGGGAAGGAACTGAAGCTTTCTTT
CASSSRTGEGTEAFF
>NA|TRBV21-1|TRBJ1-2|NA
TGTGCCAGCAGCCTAAGGACCTACCGGGACGGCTCCACAGACAGGGGTGGCTACACCTTC
CASSLRTYRDGSTDRGGYTF
>many|TRBV12-3/TRBV12-4|TRBJ1-1|NA
TGTGCCAGCAGACCGACACGAATAACTGAAGCTTTCTTT
CASRPTRITEAFF
>few|TRBV19|TRBJ2-3|TRBD1
TGTGCCAGTAGTAAGATCGCCGGACAGGGGCCAGATACGCAGTATTTT
CASSKIAGQGPDTQYF
>few|TRBV12-3/TRBV12-4|TRBJ1-1|NA
TGTGCCAGCAGGGGGACTTCGTGGGACACTGAAGCTTTCTTT
CASRGTSWDTEAFF
>few|TRBV7-2|TRBJ2-3|NA
TGTGCCAGCAGCTTAGGAAGTATAGCGACCGGCACAGATACGCAGTATTTT
CASSLGSIATGTDTQYF
>few|TRBV6-6|TRBJ2-2|TRBD1
TGTGCCAGCAGTTTGACAGGGGCGTACACCGGGGAGCTGTTTTTT
CASSLTGAYTGELFF
>NA|TRBV7-9|TRBJ1-1|NA
TGTGCCAGCAGCTTACTCAGGGGCCTGAACACTGAAGCTTTCTTT
CASSLLRGLNTEAFF
>few|TRBV3-1|TRBJ1-3|NA
TGTGCCAGCAGCCCGACCGGCTCGGGCTCTGGAAACACCATATATTTT
CASSPTGSGSGNTIYF
>NA|TRBV10-3|TRBJ2-1|NA
TGTGCCATCAGTGGGCCAGGGAATGAGCAGTTCTTC
CAISGPGNEQFF
>NA|TRBV10-3|TRBJ1-1|NA
TGTGCCATCAGTGGGAACAGCGGCACTGAAGCTTTCTTT
CAISGNSGTEAFF
>NA|TRBV5-1|TRBJ2-1|TRBD1
TGCGCCAGCAGGCCTGACAGGGGTCCCCAGTTCTTC
CASRPDRGPQFF
>few|TRBV28|TRBJ2-1|TRBD1
TGTGCCAGCAGTTCGCCGGGACAGGGGCCCGGGAATGAGCAGTTCTTC
CASSSPGQGPGNEQFF